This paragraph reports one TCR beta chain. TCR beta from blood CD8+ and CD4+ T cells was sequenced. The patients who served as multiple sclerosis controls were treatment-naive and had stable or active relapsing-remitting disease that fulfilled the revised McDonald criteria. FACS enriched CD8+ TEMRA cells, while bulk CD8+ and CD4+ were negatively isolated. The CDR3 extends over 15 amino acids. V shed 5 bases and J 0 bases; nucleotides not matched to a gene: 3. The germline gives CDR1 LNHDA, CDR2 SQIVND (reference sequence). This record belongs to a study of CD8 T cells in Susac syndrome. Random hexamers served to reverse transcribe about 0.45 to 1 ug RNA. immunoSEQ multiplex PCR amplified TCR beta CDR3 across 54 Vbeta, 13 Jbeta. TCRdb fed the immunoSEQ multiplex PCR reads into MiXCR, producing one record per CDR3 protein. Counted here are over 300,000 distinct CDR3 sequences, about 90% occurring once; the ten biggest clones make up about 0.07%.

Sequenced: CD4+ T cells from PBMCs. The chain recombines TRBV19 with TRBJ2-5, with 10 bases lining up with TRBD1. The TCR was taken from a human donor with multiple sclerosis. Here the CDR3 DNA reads TGTGCCAGTAGTGCGGACAGGGGGTACCAAGAGACCCAGTACTTC. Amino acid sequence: CASSADRGYQETQYF.